This TCR beta chain was sequenced for a study of T cells in Graves' hyperthyroidism and ophthalmopathy. Findings and limits, study-wide: Ophthalmopathy was identified by the model a median 6.5 months ahead of onset.

Amplification targeted TCR beta CDR3 regions from RNA transcripts. First-round RT-PCR of the TCR CDR3 relied on the HTBI primer set. TCRdb reanalysed the multiplex PCR reads using MiXCR and keeps one entry per CDR3 protein. This table has under 700,000 distinct CDR3 sequences, 16% appearing once. The germline V and J ends were trimmed by 6 bases and 2 bases, with 11 bases remaining between them. The CDR3 has 14 amino acids. This clonotype was counted many times. Antigen specificity is unknown. The TCR sequence derives from a woman under 30 with Graves' hyperthyroidism. V is TRBV12-3 or TRBV12-4 and J is TRBJ1-5; weak D call: TRBD1 (6 bases). What was sequenced was blood. CDR3 residues: CASRTGIGNQPQHF. The CDR3 coding sequence is TGTGCCAGCAGAACAGGGATCGGCAATCAGCCCCAGCATTTT.